This TCR beta chain was captured in a study of blood T cell repertoires in COVID-19. Background on the study: Both acute and convalescent COVID-19 samples were obtained from the United States, Italy and Spain.

The CDR3 runs 19 residues. Germline trimming cut 5 bases from V and 2 bases from J; bases unmatched to any gene: 10. Germline CDR1 is KGHDR and CDR2 is SFDVKD. Under the authors' procedure: The authors estimated nucleated cell counts from reference gene primer amplification. TCRdb's table, derived via immunoSEQ multiplex PCR, lists solely in-frame clones and lacks some. V, J and clone size reflect that table, while D and trimming were determined from the DNA. The sample shows approximately 50,000 clones, about 85% of them seen only once. This chain connects TRBV24-1 to TRBJ2-3; 15 bases line up with TRBD2. The sequence derives from a man between 65 and 85 years old with active COVID-19. Sequenced sample: peripheral blood. The chain's CDR3 is CATSAAPGLAGGITDTQYF. The CDR3 coding sequence is TGTGCCACCAGTGCTGCCCCAGGACTAGCGGGGGGGATCACAGATACGCAGTATTTT.